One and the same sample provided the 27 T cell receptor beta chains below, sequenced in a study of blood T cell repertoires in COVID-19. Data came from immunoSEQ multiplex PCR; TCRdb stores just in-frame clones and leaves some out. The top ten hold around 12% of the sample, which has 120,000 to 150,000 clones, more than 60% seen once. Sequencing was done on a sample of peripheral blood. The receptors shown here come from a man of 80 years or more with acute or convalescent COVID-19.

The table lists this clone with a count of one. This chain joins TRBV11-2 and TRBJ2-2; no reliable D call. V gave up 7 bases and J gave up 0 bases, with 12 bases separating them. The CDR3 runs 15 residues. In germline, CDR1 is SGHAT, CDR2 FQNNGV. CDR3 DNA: TGTGCCAGCACCCCGGGTCACGCGAACACCGGGGAGCTGTTTTTT. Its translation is CASTPGHANTGELFF.

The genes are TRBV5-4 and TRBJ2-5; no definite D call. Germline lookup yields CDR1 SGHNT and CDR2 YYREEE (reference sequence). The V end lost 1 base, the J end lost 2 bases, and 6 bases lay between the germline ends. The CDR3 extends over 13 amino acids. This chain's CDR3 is CASSLQVQETQYF. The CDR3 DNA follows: TGTGCCAGCAGCTTGCAGGTTCAAGAGACCCAGTACTTC.

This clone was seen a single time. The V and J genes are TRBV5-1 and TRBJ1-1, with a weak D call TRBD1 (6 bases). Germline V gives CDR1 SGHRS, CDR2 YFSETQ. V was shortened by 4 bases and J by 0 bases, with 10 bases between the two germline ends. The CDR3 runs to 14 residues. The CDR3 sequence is CASSTDRMNTEAFF. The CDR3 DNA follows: TGCGCCAGCAGCACGGACAGAATGAACACTGAAGCTTTCTTT.

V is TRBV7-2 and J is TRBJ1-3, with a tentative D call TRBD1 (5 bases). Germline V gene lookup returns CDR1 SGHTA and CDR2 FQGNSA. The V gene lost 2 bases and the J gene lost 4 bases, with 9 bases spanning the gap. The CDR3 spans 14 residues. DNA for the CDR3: TGTGCCAGCAGCTTACCTGGGGCGGGAAACACCATATATTTT. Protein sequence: CASSLPGAGNTIYF.

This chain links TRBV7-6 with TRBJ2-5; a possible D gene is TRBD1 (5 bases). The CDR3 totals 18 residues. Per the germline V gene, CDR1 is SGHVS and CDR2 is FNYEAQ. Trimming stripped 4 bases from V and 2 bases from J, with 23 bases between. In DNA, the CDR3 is TGTGCCAGCAGCTCCAGTAGACTGAATAGACAGCTACAAGAGACCCAGTACTTC. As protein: CASSSSRLNRQLQETQYF.

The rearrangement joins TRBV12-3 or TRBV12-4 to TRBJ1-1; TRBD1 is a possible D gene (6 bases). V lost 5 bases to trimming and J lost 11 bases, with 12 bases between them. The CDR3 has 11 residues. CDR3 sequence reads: CASSPTGHAFF. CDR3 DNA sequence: TGTGCCAGCAGTCCAACGGGACATGCTTTCTTT.

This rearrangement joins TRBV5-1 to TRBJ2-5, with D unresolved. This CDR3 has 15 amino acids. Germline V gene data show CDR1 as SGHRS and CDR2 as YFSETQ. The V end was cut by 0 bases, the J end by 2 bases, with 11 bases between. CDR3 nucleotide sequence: TGCGCCAGCAGCTTGGCCCTAAACCGTCAAGAGACCCAGTACTTC. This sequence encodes CASSLALNRQETQYF.

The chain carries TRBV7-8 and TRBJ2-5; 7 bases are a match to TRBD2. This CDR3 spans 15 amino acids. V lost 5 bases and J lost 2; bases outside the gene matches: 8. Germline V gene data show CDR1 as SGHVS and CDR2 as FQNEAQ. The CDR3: CASSVPGTKQETQYF. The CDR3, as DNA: TGTGCCAGCAGCGTCCCCGGGACTAAACAAGAGACCCAGTACTTC.

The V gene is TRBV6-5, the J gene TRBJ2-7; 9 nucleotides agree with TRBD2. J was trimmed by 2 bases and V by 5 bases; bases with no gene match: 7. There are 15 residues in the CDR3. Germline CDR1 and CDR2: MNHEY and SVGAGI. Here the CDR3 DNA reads TGTGCCAGCAGTCTTCGCGGGGGGGACCCCTACGAGCAGTACTTC. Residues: CASSLRGGDPYEQYF.

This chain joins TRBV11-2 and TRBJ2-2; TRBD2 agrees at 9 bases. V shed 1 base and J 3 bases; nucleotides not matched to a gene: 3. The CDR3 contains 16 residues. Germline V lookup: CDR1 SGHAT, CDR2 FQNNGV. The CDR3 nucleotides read TGTGCCAGCAGCTTAGGTACTAGCGGGTACACCGGGGAGCTGTTTTTT. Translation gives CASSLGTSGYTGELFF.

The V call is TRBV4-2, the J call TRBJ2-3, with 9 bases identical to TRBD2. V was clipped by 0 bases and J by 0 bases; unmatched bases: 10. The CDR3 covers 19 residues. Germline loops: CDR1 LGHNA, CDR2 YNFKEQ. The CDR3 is CASSQDGALAGFSTDTQYF. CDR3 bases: TGTGCCAGCAGCCAAGATGGGGCGCTAGCGGGGTTTAGCACAGATACGCAGTATTTT.

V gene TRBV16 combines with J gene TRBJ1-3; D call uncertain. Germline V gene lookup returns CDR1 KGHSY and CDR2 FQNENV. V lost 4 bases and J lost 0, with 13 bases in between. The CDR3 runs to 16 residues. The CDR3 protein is CASSLNPTGSGNTIYF. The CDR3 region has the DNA TGTGCCAGCAGCCTAAACCCCACGGGCTCTGGAAACACCATATATTTT.

In DNA, the CDR3 is TGTGCCAGCAGTTTATGGGTAGGGGTGGCCGGGGAGCTGTTTTTT. Its translation is CASSLWVGVAGELFF. The rearrangement uses TRBV27 and TRBJ2-2; TRBD1 is a possible D gene (5 bases). Germline assignment: CDR1 MNHEY and CDR2 SMNVEV (reference sequence). The CDR3 runs to 15 residues. The V end was cut by 1 base, the J end by 6 bases, with 12 bases between.

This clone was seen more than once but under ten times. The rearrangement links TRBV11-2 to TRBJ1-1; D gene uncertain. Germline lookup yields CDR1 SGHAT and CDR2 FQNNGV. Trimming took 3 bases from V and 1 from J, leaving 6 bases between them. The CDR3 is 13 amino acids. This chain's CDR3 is CASSFTGNTEAFF. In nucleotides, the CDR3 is TGTGCCAGCAGCTTTACTGGGAACACTGAAGCTTTCTTT.

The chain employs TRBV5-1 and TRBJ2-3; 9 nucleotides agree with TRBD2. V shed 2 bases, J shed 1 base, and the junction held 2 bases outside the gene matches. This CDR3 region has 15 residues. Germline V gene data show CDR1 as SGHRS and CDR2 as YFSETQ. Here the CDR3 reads CASSFIAGGTDTQYF. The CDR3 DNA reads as TGCGCCAGCAGCTTTATAGCGGGGGGCACAGATACGCAGTATTTT.

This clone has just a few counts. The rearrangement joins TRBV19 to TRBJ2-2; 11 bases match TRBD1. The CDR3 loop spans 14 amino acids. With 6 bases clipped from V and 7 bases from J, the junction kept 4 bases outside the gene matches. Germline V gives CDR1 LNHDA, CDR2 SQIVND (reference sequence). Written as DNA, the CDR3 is TGTGCCAGTAGCCTGGACAGGGGGCACGGGGAGCTGTTTTTT. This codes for CASSLDRGHGELFF.

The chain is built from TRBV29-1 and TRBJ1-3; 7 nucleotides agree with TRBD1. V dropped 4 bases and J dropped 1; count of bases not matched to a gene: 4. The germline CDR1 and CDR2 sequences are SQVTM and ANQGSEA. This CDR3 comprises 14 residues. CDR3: CSVVQGISGNTIYF. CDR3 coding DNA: TGCAGCGTTGTACAGGGGATTTCTGGAAACACCATATATTTT.

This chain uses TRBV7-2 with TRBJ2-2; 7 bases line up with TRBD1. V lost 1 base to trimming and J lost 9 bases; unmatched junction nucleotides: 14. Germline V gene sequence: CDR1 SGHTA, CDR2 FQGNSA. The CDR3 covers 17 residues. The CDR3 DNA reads TGTGCCAGCAGCTTAGAATCTTGGCAGGGGGTGAGCAGGGAGCTGTTTTTT. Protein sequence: CASSLESWQGVSRELFF.

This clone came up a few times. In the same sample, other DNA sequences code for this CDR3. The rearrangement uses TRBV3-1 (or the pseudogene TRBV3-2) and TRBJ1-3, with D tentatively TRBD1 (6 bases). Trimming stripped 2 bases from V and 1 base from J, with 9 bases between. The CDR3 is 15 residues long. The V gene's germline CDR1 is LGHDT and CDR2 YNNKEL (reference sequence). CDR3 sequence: CASSQTTGSGNTIYF. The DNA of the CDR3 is TGTGCCAGCAGCCAAACGACAGGTTCTGGAAACACCATATATTTT.

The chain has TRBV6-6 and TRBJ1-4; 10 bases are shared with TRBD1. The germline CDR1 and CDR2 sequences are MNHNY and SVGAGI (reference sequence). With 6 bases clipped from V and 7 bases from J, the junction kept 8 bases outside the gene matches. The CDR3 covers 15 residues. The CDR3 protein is CASRGGDRGSEKLFF. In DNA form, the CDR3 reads TGTGCCAGCAGGGGGGGGGACAGGGGTTCTGAAAAACTGTTTTTT.

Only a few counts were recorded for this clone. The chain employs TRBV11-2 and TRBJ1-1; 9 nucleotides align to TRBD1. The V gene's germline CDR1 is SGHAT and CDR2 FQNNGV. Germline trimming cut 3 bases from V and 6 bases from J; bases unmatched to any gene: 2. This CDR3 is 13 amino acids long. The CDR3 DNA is TGTGCCAGCAGCTTCGGGACAGGGTCTGAAGCTTTCTTT. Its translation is CASSFGTGSEAFF.

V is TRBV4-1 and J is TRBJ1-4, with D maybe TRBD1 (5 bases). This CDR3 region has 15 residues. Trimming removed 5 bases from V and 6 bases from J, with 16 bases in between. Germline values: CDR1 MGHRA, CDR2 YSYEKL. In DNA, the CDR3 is TGCGCCAGCAGCGTCAAGAACAGGAATTATGAAAAACTGTTTTTT. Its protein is CASSVKNRNYEKLFF.

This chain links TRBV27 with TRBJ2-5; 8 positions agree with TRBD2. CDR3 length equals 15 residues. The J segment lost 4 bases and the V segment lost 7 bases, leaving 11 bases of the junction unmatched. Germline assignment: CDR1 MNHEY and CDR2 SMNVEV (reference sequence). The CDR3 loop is CASTKAGVVGETQYF. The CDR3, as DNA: TGTGCCAGCACGAAAGCGGGGGTCGTGGGAGAGACCCAGTACTTC.

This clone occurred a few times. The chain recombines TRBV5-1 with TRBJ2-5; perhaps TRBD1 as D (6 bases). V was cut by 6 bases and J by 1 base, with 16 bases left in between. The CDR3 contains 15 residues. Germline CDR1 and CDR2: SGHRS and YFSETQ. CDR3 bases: TGCGCCAGCAAAAACTCGCAGGGGCCCCAAGAGACCCAGTACTTC. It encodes CASKNSQGPQETQYF.

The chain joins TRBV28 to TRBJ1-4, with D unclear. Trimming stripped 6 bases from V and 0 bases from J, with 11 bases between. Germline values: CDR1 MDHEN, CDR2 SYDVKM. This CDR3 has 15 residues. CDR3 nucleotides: TGTGCCAGCAGAAGATCAGTTGCAACTAATGAAAAACTGTTTTTT. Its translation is CASRRSVATNEKLFF.

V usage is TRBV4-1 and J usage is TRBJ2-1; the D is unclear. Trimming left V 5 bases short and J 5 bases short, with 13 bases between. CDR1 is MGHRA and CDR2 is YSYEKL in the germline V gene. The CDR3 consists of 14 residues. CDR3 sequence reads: CASSESPQNNEQFF. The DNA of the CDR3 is TGCGCCAGCAGCGAAAGTCCACAGAACAATGAGCAGTTCTTC.

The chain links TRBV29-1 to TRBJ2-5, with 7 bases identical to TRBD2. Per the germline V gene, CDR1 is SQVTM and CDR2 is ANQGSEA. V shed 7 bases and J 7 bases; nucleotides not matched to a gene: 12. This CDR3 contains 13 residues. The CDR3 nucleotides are TGCAGCGACAGCGCCCCGTCGGGGGGGACCCAGTACTTC. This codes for CSDSAPSGGTQYF. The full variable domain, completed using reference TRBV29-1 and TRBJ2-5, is SAVISQKPSRDICQRGTSLTIQCQVDSQVTMMFWYRQQPGQSLTLIATANQGSEATYESGFVIDKFPISRPNLTFSTLTVSNMSPEDSSIYLCSDSAPSGGTQYFGPGTRLLVL.